This TCR beta chain is drawn from a study of shared clonotypes between healthy human individuals. Study findings and constraints: About 5% of naive CD4 clonotypes were shared across a handful of donors.

The repertoire was sequenced with immunoSEQ multiplex PCR; TCRdb's copy has only in-frame clones and lacks some. Of some 2.3 million clones listed, approximately 93% are singletons. A word on this clone: Its specificity is unknown.

J was trimmed by 3 bases and V by 3 bases; bases with no gene match: 9. Germline V gene data show CDR1 as MDHEN and CDR2 as SYDVKM. CDR3 length equals 16 residues. Sequenced material: naive CD4+ T cells from PBMCs. Noted subset: CD45RA+ positively selected. The chain carries TRBV28 and TRBJ1-2; 8 bases are a match to TRBD1. The sequence was collected from a man aged 18 to 30 in good health. Some clones in this sample may be carry-over from other donors' samples. The CDR3 sequence is CASSLAGGAGDYGYTF. The CDR3 coding sequence is TGTGCCAGCAGTTTGGCAGGGGGCGCGGGGGACTATGGCTACACCTTC.